This entry lists 30 T cell receptor beta chains sequenced from one sample in a study of blood T cells in healthy people across ages. Alongside a J-beta primer mix, a sample-barcoded 5' primer served in a second PCR lasting about 7 to 12 cycles. TCRdb redid the calling of the 5' RACE reads with MiXCR, one entry per CDR3 protein. Here the sample spans 1.5 million to 2 million distinct CDR3 sequences, more than 35% being singletons. The specimen sequenced was blood. All receptors derive from a human donor in good health.

This chain uses TRBV20-1 with TRBJ1-1; 9 bases are shared with TRBD1. The CDR3 is 12 amino acids. Unmatched junction bases numbered 6, after V lost 5 bases and J lost 8 bases. CDR1 DFQATT and CDR2 SNEGSKA come from the germline V gene (reference sequence). CDR3 in DNA: TGCAGTGCTTCGACAGGGGGAGAAGAAGCTTTCTTT. As protein: CSASTGGEEAFF.

V is TRBV20-1 and J is TRBJ1-5, with D unresolved. Germline V gives CDR1 DFQATT, CDR2 SNEGSKA (reference sequence). This CDR3 region has 14 residues. V was trimmed by 2 bases and J by 2 bases, leaving 10 bases between them. The CDR3 loop reads CSARRGAGNQPQHF. The CDR3 nucleotides read TGCAGTGCTAGAAGAGGAGCGGGCAATCAGCCCCAGCATTTT.

The genes are TRBV6-5 and TRBJ1-2; a possible D gene is TRBD1 (6 bases). V was clipped by 0 bases and J by 3 bases, with 17 bases between them. Germline values: CDR1 MNHEY, CDR2 SVGAGI. The CDR3 runs 17 residues. In nucleotides, the CDR3 is TGTGCCAGCAGTTACTCGAGGGGGTTTTTAAGGGACTATGGCTACACCTTC. It specifies CASSYSRGFLRDYGYTF.

V usage is TRBV29-1 and J usage is TRBJ1-2; D gene uncertain. This CDR3 is built from 18 residues. Germline V CDR1 and CDR2: SQVTM, ANQGSEA. Trimming removed 3 bases at V and 1 base at J, with 24 bases between. The CDR3 bases are TGCAGCGTTGAGTTCCGCAAGACCCAACTACCTTATAACTATGGCTACACCTTC. Amino acid sequence: CSVEFRKTQLPYNYGYTF.

The chain combines TRBV5-1 with TRBJ1-1; 8 nucleotides match TRBD1. After removal of 0 bases from V and 7 bases from J, the junction contained 8 bases not matched to a gene. The CDR3 is 15 residues long. Per germline, CDR1 SGHRS and CDR2 YFSETQ. The CDR3 reads CASSLDPGQDIEAFF. CDR3 nucleotides: TGCGCCAGCAGCTTGGATCCGGGACAGGACATTGAAGCTTTCTTT.

There are a few counts of this clonotype. The chain combines TRBV12-3 or TRBV12-4 with TRBJ2-7, with D unresolved. The V and J ends lost 1 base and 3 bases respectively, with 7 bases between them. The CDR3 is 13 amino acids. CDR3 nucleotides: TGTGCCAGCAGTTTAGGGCCCTACTACGAGCAGTACTTC. Amino acids: CASSLGPYYEQYF.

V gene TRBV20-1 combines with J gene TRBJ1-2, with D unresolved. The CDR3 has 18 amino acids. CDR1 DFQATT and CDR2 SNEGSKA come from the germline V gene (reference sequence). V gave up 0 bases and J gave up 2 bases, with 22 bases separating them. The CDR3 protein is CSARDQVLIGRRNYGYTF. In DNA, the CDR3 is TGCAGTGCTAGAGATCAGGTCCTGATAGGCAGACGAAACTATGGCTACACCTTC.

This clonotype is a singleton in its sample. The V gene is TRBV20-1, the J gene TRBJ1-2; no reliable D call. This CDR3 has 14 amino acids. CDR1 is DFQATT and CDR2 is SNEGSKA in the germline V gene (reference sequence). V was pared by 1 base and J by 4 bases, with 13 bases between. CDR3 residues: CSARGSEGLYGYTF. CDR3 DNA: TGCAGTGCTAGAGGGAGCGAGGGTCTCTATGGCTACACCTTC.

Points on this clonotype: At one of its ends the junction is not consistent with the germline gene, which may arise from a read error. The gene calls are TRBV7-2 and TRBJ2-5; possibly TRBD1 or TRBD2 for D (5 bases each). CDR1 SGHTA and CDR2 FQGNSA come from the germline V gene. This CDR3 region has 14 residues. The CDR3 sequence is CAGSLDRGGETQYF. CDR3 DNA sequence: TGTGCCGGCAGCTTAGATAGGGGCGGGGAGACCCAGTACTTC.

The table lists this clonotype with many counts. V is TRBV7-2 and J is TRBJ2-7; D ambiguous. V was cut by 4 bases and J by 0 bases, with 7 bases left in between. This CDR3 region has 13 residues. Germline CDR1 and CDR2: SGHTA and FQGNSA. CDR3 coding DNA: TGTGCCAGCAGCTCCCCCAGCTCCTACGAGCAGTACTTC. As protein: CASSSPSSYEQYF.

V and J are TRBV4-1 and TRBJ2-3; TRBD1 or TRBD2 may be the D gene (5 bases each). The germline V gene has CDR1 MGHRA and CDR2 YSYEKL. The CDR3 length is 16 residues. The V and J ends lost 3 bases and 6 bases respectively, with 19 bases between them. The CDR3 sequence is CASSQLGDPSVDTQYF. DNA for the CDR3: TGCGCCAGCAGCCAGTTGGGGGACCCAAGCGTCGATACGCAGTATTTT.

This chain joins TRBV7-9 and TRBJ2-5; the D is unclear. V was pared by 5 bases and J by 11 bases, with 15 bases between. Germline lookup yields CDR1 SEHNR and CDR2 FQNEAQ (reference sequence). This CDR3 is built from 12 residues. This CDR3 is CASSRSSVEQYF. The DNA of the CDR3 is TGTGCCAGCAGCAGGTCGTCGGTTGAGCAGTACTTC.

The V and J genes are TRBV7-9 and TRBJ2-1, with D hard to call. The germline V gene has CDR1 SEHNR and CDR2 FQNEAQ (reference sequence). The ends were cut back, 1 base at V and 7 bases at J, with 17 bases in the middle. CDR3 size: 16 residues. CDR3 nucleotide sequence: TGTGCCAGCAGCTTAGGATTTGGCCTTTCCCATAATGAGCAGTTCTTC. Amino acid sequence: CASSLGFGLSHNEQFF.

This clonotype has only a few counts. V gene TRBV2 combines with J gene TRBJ1-5; 7 positions agree with TRBD1. Germline V gene sequence: CDR1 SNHLY, CDR2 FYNNEI. The V and J ends lost 5 bases and 9 bases, in that order; junction bases with no gene match: 10. The CDR3 runs 14 residues. The CDR3 spells CASSWDSPLGPQHF. The DNA for the CDR3 is TGTGCCAGCAGTTGGGACAGCCCGTTAGGGCCCCAGCATTTT.

The chain couples TRBV7-3 to TRBJ2-3, with 7 bases identical to TRBD1. The trim removed 0 bases at V and 5 bases at J, leaving 8 bases unmatched. Germline CDR1 and CDR2: SGHTA and FQGTGA. The CDR3 is made up of 16 amino acids. The CDR3 loop is CASSLTAGGRRDTQYF. DNA of the CDR3: TGTGCCAGCAGCTTAACGGCAGGGGGTAGGAGAGATACGCAGTATTTT.

This clonotype was found a few times. V and J are TRBV10-3 and TRBJ1-2; D might be TRBD1 (5 bases). This CDR3 has 15 amino acids. CDR1 and CDR2 from the germline V gene are ENHRY and SYGVKD. The V gene lost 6 bases and the J gene lost 0 bases, with 14 bases spanning the gap. DNA of the CDR3: TGTGCCATCAGCGCAACAGGAGAGACTAACTATGGCTACACCTTC. Its translation: CAISATGETNYGYTF.

The chain links TRBV7-9 to TRBJ1-2; D possibly corresponds to TRBD1 (6 bases). CDR1 SEHNR and CDR2 FQNEAQ come from the germline V gene (reference sequence). V lost 1 base and J 4 bases, leaving 13 bases between the germline ends. The CDR3 spans 15 residues. The DNA for the CDR3 is TGTGCCAGCAGCTTAGGGACAGCGAGAGGCTATGGCTACACCTTC. This sequence encodes CASSLGTARGYGYTF.

The chain is built from TRBV28 and TRBJ2-7; 8 bases match TRBD1. V dropped 3 bases and J dropped 1; count of bases not matched to a gene: 8. Germline loops: CDR1 MDHEN, CDR2 SYDVKM. The CDR3 extends over 16 amino acids. The CDR3 loop reads CASSFHYRGRSYEQYF. The CDR3, as DNA: TGTGCCAGCAGTTTCCACTACAGGGGGAGGTCCTACGAGCAGTACTTC. The full variable domain, its missing parts supplied by reference TRBV28 and TRBJ2-7, is DVKVTQSSRYLVKRTGEKVFLECVQDMDHENMFWYRQDPGLGLRLIYFSYDVKMKEKGDIPEGYSVSREKKERFSLILESASTNQTSMYLCASSFHYRGRSYEQYFGPGTRLTVT.

The chain joins TRBV7-2 to TRBJ1-2; tentatively, D is TRBD1 (6 bases). The CDR3 loop spans 15 amino acids. Germline-derived CDR1 and CDR2 are SGHTA and FQGNSA. V was pared by 7 bases and J by 6 bases, with 21 bases between. DNA of the CDR3: TGTGCCAGCATCCAAGCCGGGGGCGCTGGTAATGGCTACACCTTC. Its protein is CASIQAGGAGNGYTF.

The genes are TRBV5-1 and TRBJ1-2; no definite D call. CDR3 length: 12 residues. The germline CDR1 and CDR2 sequences are SGHRS and YFSETQ. V lost 7 bases to trimming and J lost 4 bases, with 11 bases between them. CDR3 sequence (DNA): TGCGCCAGCTCAGAGAGAGCCTATGGCTACACCTTC. This sequence encodes CASSERAYGYTF.

This clonotype has just a few counts. The chain has TRBV20-1 and TRBJ2-3, with D possibly being TRBD2 (5 bases). In germline, CDR1 is DFQATT, CDR2 SNEGSKA (reference sequence). This CDR3 has 13 residues. V shed 4 bases and J shed 0 bases, with 8 bases lying between them. In nucleotides, the CDR3 is TGCAGTGCTATGAGAGGGAGCACAGATACGCAGTATTTT. As protein: CSAMRGSTDTQYF.

The chain carries TRBV5-1 and TRBJ2-3; D gene uncertain. Trimming pared 0 bases from V and 0 bases from J, leaving 17 bases between. Looked up from germline, CDR1 is SGHRS and CDR2 is YFSETQ. This CDR3 contains 18 residues. The CDR3 sequence: CASSLVGPASPSTDTQYF. The CDR3 DNA sequence: TGCGCCAGCAGCTTGGTAGGACCGGCTTCACCCAGCACAGATACGCAGTATTTT. Filled out from reference TRBV5-1 and TRBJ2-3, the complete variable domain reads KAGVTQTPRYLIKTRGQQVTLSCSPISGHRSVSWYQQTPGQGLQFLFEYFSETQRNKGNFPGRFSGRQFSNSRSEMNVSTLELGDSALYLCASSLVGPASPSTDTQYFGPGTRLTVL.

The chain couples TRBV7-2 to TRBJ2-3, with D possibly being TRBD1 (6 bases). Germline CDR1 and CDR2: SGHTA and FQGNSA. The CDR3 spans 15 residues. V lost 4 bases to trimming and J lost 2 bases, with 13 bases between them. The CDR3 here is CASSSQQGFTDTQYF. CDR3 nucleotides: TGTGCCAGCAGCTCCCAACAGGGCTTCACAGATACGCAGTATTTT.

This clonotype was counted a few times. V usage is TRBV12-3 or TRBV12-4 and J usage is TRBJ2-3; D possibly matches TRBD1 or TRBD2 (5 bases each). Trimming left V 9 bases short and J 4 bases short, with 17 bases between. The CDR3 runs 14 residues. The CDR3 DNA is TGTGCCAGTAGTCGGGACCTTCCGGCAGATACGCAGTATTTT. Translated, it gives CASSRDLPADTQYF.

This chain's CDR3 is CASSLNGPGTDIEAFF. CDR3 bases: TGCGCCAGCAGCTTGAACGGCCCCGGGACAGATATTGAAGCTTTCTTT. The chain is built from TRBV5-1 and TRBJ1-1; TRBD1 aligns across 7 bases. The CDR3 is made up of 16 amino acids. After removal of 1 base from V and 7 bases from J, the junction contained 13 bases not matched to a gene. The germline V gene encodes CDR1 SGHRS and CDR2 YFSETQ.

The chain uses TRBV7-6 and TRBJ2-4; TRBD1 matches 8 bases. The J call is in doubt because the DNA end fits TRBJ2-7 better. The V gene's germline CDR1 is SGHVS and CDR2 FNYEAQ. This CDR3 region has 19 residues. CDR3 sequence reads: CASSPRDARQGSPLYEQYF. CDR3 sequence (DNA): TGTGCCAGCAGCCCCAGGGATGCCCGACAGGGGTCTCCCCTATACGAGCAGTACTTC.

This clonotype was counted between two and nine times. This chain connects TRBV28 to TRBJ1-5, with 7 bases lining up with TRBD1. V lost 7 bases and J lost 5; bases outside the gene matches: 2. The CDR3 length is 12 residues. The germline V gene encodes CDR1 MDHEN and CDR2 SYDVKM. CDR3 sequence reads: CASTTGDQPQHF. The CDR3 nucleotides are TGTGCCAGCACCACAGGGGATCAGCCCCAGCATTTT.

This clonotype has a count of ten or more. The genes are TRBV12-3 or TRBV12-4 and TRBJ2-7, with a possible D match to TRBD1 (6 bases). V was cut by 7 bases and J by 6 bases, with 19 bases left in between. The CDR3 is 14 amino acids. The CDR3 DNA reads TGTGCCAGCACTGTACAGGGTCAAAGGGGCGAGCAGTACTTC. This encodes CASTVQGQRGEQYF.

The chain recombines TRBV20-1 with TRBJ2-5, with D hard to call. V shed 3 bases and J shed 1 base, with 15 bases lying between them. The CDR3 has 15 amino acids. Germline-derived CDR1 and CDR2 are DFQATT and SNEGSKA (reference sequence). CDR3 residues: CSASMESPFQETQYF. CDR3 nucleotides: TGCAGTGCTAGTATGGAAAGCCCCTTCCAAGAGACCCAGTACTTC.

This clonotype was counted between two and nine times. The chain couples TRBV20-1 to TRBJ2-3, with 7 nucleotides matching TRBD2. With 5 bases clipped from V and 14 bases from J, the junction kept 10 bases outside the gene matches. The germline gives CDR1 DFQATT, CDR2 SNEGSKA (reference sequence). This CDR3 has 11 amino acids. CDR3 coding DNA: TGCAGTGCTGGGGCGGGAGACAGTCGGTATTTT. Residues: CSAGAGDSRYF.